This record looks at one T cell receptor (beta chain) sequence and its context. There are 16 residues in the CDR3. Losses at the gene ends were 5 bases for V and 3 bases for J; bases not matched to a gene: 9. Per the germline V gene, CDR1 is SGHTA and CDR2 is FQGNSA. This sample was included in a study of blood T cell repertoires in COVID-19. Some clones are missing from TCRdb's copy, which holds only in-frame ones; the method was immunoSEQ multiplex PCR. There are about 210,000 clones in the sample; around 88% occur only once, and roughly 8% lies in the top ten. The chain combines TRBV7-2 with TRBJ2-5; 10 bases align to TRBD2. This TCR was recovered from a woman aged 50 to 60 with acute or convalescent COVID-19. The sequenced material came from peripheral blood. In nucleotides, the CDR3 is TGTGCCAGCAGCGACTACGGGACTAGCGTTAAAGAGACCCAGTACTTC. It specifies CASSDYGTSVKETQYF.